A selection of T cell receptor beta chains follows, all from one sample in a study of identical twins. TCRdb re-called the 5' RACE reads with MiXCR, one entry per CDR3 protein. The sample holds hundreds of thousands of distinct CDR3 sequences, more than 6.5% seen once. This sample was shared with a second study, whose subject was yellow fever vaccine responses in identical twins.

Specimen: PBMCs. All receptors derive from a woman aged 18-35 years in good health. CDR3s include the opening cysteine and the closing phenylalanine or tryptophan. The D gene is left open where the match is weak. Part of the rows lack a size; the others show once, few, many or a class for expanded clones.

NA few TRBV7-8 CASSLGREATQYF
NA few TRBV27 CASSSISGANVLTF
NA many TRBV6-1 CASSPRTDGETQYF
NA NA TRBV29-1 CSVNARRNEQFF
NA few TRBV5-6 CASSRSGGQYF
TRBD1 many TRBV11-2 CASSNRDRVNTEAFF
TRBD2 NA TRBV7-6 CASSSSGRNSYEQYF
TRBD1 NA TRBV20-1 CSASKTGASEAFF
NA NA TRBV6-5 CASSGLAGRYTEAFF
TRBD1 few TRBV12-3/TRBV12-4 CASSFVGTGSYEQYF
TRBD2 few TRBV14 CASSQGTIAGDTDTQYF